The sequence of this T cell receptor beta chain was determined in a study of STAT3 mutations in large granular lymphocyte leukemia. Points from the study as a whole: After therapy, about 35% of the 18 patients switched clonotypes, all new clones STAT3 wild type. Every T-LGLL patient had at least one immunodominant TCRbeta clonotype.

The CDR3 sequence is 14 residues long. V was pared by 6 bases and J by 8 bases, with 16 bases between. Germline CDR1 is MNHEY and CDR2 is SVGAGI. Comment on this clone: Its antigen is unidentified.

Only in-frame clones appear in the TCRdb table, and some are missing; sequencing was by immunoSEQ multiplex PCR. Among approximately 10,000 clones listed, about 54% were seen once. Sequencing used peripheral blood mononuclear cells. The TCR comes from a boy younger than 18 with T-cell large granular lymphocyte leukemia. Some clones in this sample may be carry-over from other donors' samples. This chain uses TRBV6-5 with TRBJ1-4; no reliable D call. This CDR3 reads CASREAGVREKLFF. For the CDR3, the DNA is TGTGCCAGCAGAGAAGCTGGGGTTCGAGAAAAACTGTTTTTT.